The 32 T cell receptor beta chains below come from one sample, sequenced in a study of long-term antiretroviral therapy in people with HIV. Investigators performed immunoSEQ version v3.0 at survey level. Some clones are missing from TCRdb's copy, which holds only in-frame ones; the method was immunoSEQ multiplex PCR. Among 25,000 to 35,000 clones listed, over 90% were seen once. The sample in question was unsorted PBMCs, obtained almost 6.6 years after starting antiretroviral therapy. All receptors derive from a woman between 40 and 50 years old with HIV.

The chain links TRBV5-5 to TRBJ1-6, with a weak D call TRBD1 (6 bases). The CDR3 consists of 15 residues. V was pared by 4 bases and J by 10 bases, with 18 bases between. Looked up from germline, CDR1 is SGHKS and CDR2 is YYEKEE (reference sequence). CDR3 coding DNA: TGTGCCAGCAGCCCCCCGGGGGCCTCTGGGTCACCCCTCCACTTT. Translation: CASSPPGASGSPLHF.

The chain combines TRBV4-2 with TRBJ1-2; D is undetermined. V was shortened by 0 bases and J by 4 bases, with 6 bases between the two germline ends. The CDR3 runs 13 residues. Germline lookup yields CDR1 LGHNA and CDR2 YNFKEQ. The CDR3 region has the DNA TGTGCCAGCAGCCAAGAATATAGCTATGGCTACACCTTC. Residues: CASSQEYSYGYTF.

The chain couples TRBV5-6 to TRBJ2-7; no clear D. The V gene's germline CDR1 is SGHDT and CDR2 YYEEEE. CDR3 size: 14 residues. The V end was cut by 1 base, the J end by 9 bases, with 17 bases between. CDR3 sequence reads: CASSLYKGSGGQYF. Here the CDR3 DNA reads TGTGCCAGCAGCTTGTACAAGGGATCCGGCGGGCAGTACTTC.

The V call is TRBV4-3, the J call TRBJ2-7; no definite D call. Per the germline V gene, CDR1 is LGHNA and CDR2 is YSLEER. The V and J ends lost 1 base and 4 bases respectively, with 11 bases between them. The CDR3 loop spans 14 amino acids. CDR3 in amino acids: CASSQGGNGYEQYF. The CDR3 DNA reads TGCGCCAGCAGCCAAGGGGGAAATGGATACGAGCAGTACTTC.

This clone appeared a single time. This rearrangement joins TRBV4-3 to TRBJ2-7; 8 positions agree with TRBD1. The CDR3 has 15 amino acids. The ends lost 5 bases at V and 1 base at J; junction bases unmatched: 7. Germline loops: CDR1 LGHNA, CDR2 YSLEER. CDR3 protein: CASSYDRGGSYEQYF. CDR3 nucleotides: TGCGCCAGCAGCTATGACAGGGGTGGATCCTACGAGCAGTACTTC.

This sequence joins TRBV6-6 and TRBJ1-3; the D is unclear. Trimming left V 0 bases short and J 2 bases short, with 5 bases between. Per the germline V gene, CDR1 is MNHNY and CDR2 is SVGAGI (reference sequence). The CDR3 is 14 amino acids. The DNA of the CDR3 is TGTGCCAGCAGTTACTCAGGGACTGGAAACACCATATATTTT. This codes for CASSYSGTGNTIYF.

This chain joins TRBV7-9 and TRBJ2-7; D remains ambiguous. The germline V gene has CDR1 SEHNR and CDR2 FQNEAQ (reference sequence). V was trimmed by 6 bases and J by 7 bases, leaving 10 bases between them. CDR3 length: 11 amino acids. As DNA, the CDR3 is TGTGCCAGCAGTTTACGTGGGGAGCAGTACTTC. Amino acids: CASSLRGEQYF.

V usage is TRBV30 and J usage is TRBJ1-2; D remains ambiguous. Germline CDR1 and CDR2: GTSNPN and SVGIG (reference sequence). Trimming took 2 bases from V and 0 from J, leaving 19 bases between them. The CDR3 sequence is 17 residues long. In DNA form, the CDR3 reads TGTGCCTGGAGTCCCTCGGCGGGATTGTTTTCTAACTATGGCTACACCTTC. Its protein is CAWSPSAGLFSNYGYTF.

CDR3 residues: CASSEGIRDPSYNEQFF. DNA for the CDR3: TGTGCCAGCAGTGAAGGGATAAGGGACCCCTCCTACAATGAGCAGTTCTTC. The chain is built from TRBV6-1 and TRBJ2-1, with D perhaps matching TRBD1 or TRBD2 (5 bases each). This CDR3 is built from 17 residues. Between the trimmed V and J ends, which lost 1 base and 0 bases, there was a span of 13 bases. In germline, CDR1 is MNHNS, CDR2 SASEGT.

The chain links TRBV5-1 to TRBJ1-1; maybe TRBD1 (6 bases). V was shortened by 1 base and J by 4 bases, with 14 bases between the two germline ends. CDR1 is SGHRS, CDR2 YFSETQ, per germline. The CDR3 totals 15 residues. CDR3 in DNA: TGCGCCAGCAGCTTGTCCGGGGGAGGGGGCACTGAAGCTTTCTTT. Protein product: CASSLSGGGGTEAFF.

The chain is built from TRBV5-6 and TRBJ1-2; the match to TRBD1 covers 10 bases. After removal of 3 bases from V and 5 bases from J, the junction contained 13 bases not matched to a gene. CDR3 size: 17 residues. The germline V gene has CDR1 SGHDT and CDR2 YYEEEE. CDR3 amino acids: CASSWDLGGTGVYGYTF. The CDR3 coding sequence is TGTGCCAGCAGCTGGGACTTGGGCGGGACAGGGGTTTATGGCTACACCTTC. Full variable domain (missing parts from reference TRBV5-6 and TRBJ1-2): DAGVTQSPTHLIKTRGQQVTLRCSPKSGHDTVSWYQQALGQGPQFIFQYYEEEERQRGNFPDRFSGHQFPNYSSELNVNALLLGDSALYLCASSWDLGGTGVYGYTFGSGTRLTVV.

This rearrangement joins TRBV4-3 to TRBJ1-4; a weak D match, TRBD1 (6 bases). This CDR3 has 20 residues. Between the trimmed V and J ends, which lost 3 bases and 1 base, there was a span of 24 bases. Looked up from germline, CDR1 is LGHNA and CDR2 is YSLEER. The CDR3 region is CASSQAWGRGVWGTNEKLFF. The CDR3 region has the DNA TGCGCCAGCAGCCAGGCTTGGGGCAGGGGAGTATGGGGAACTAATGAAAAACTGTTTTTT.

CDR3 in amino acids: CASSLGKGGYYEQYF. CDR3 nucleotides: TGTGCCAGCAGCTTAGGAAAGGGCGGTTATTACGAGCAGTACTTC. The genes are TRBV27 and TRBJ2-7; D is unclear. The germline gives CDR1 MNHEY, CDR2 SMNVEV (reference sequence). The CDR3 has 15 residues. V lost 6 bases to trimming and J lost 4 bases, with 19 bases between them.

V and J are TRBV10-2 and TRBJ2-7, with 7 positions matching TRBD2. Per germline, CDR1 WSHSY and CDR2 SAAADI. V lost 6 bases to trimming and J lost 5 bases; unmatched junction nucleotides: 7. CDR3 length equals 13 residues. The CDR3 sequence: CASRVLGGDEQYF. The DNA of the CDR3 is TGCGCCAGCAGAGTTCTGGGGGGGGACGAGCAGTACTTC.

The rearrangement joins TRBV6-4 to TRBJ2-1; 9 bases align to TRBD1. Germline lookup yields CDR1 MRHNA and CDR2 SNTAGT. With 3 bases clipped from V and 5 bases from J, the junction kept 8 bases outside the gene matches. This CDR3 contains 16 residues. The CDR3: CASSERQGGPNNEQFF. For the CDR3, the DNA is TGTGCCAGCAGTGAAAGACAGGGGGGGCCAAACAATGAGCAGTTCTTC.

This chain joins TRBV5-1 and TRBJ1-1, with 9 bases identical to TRBD1. Germline values: CDR1 SGHRS, CDR2 YFSETQ. The J segment lost 1 base and the V segment lost 0 bases, leaving 10 bases of the junction unmatched. CDR3 length: 18 residues. CDR3 in DNA: TGCGCCAGCAGCTTGGATAAAGGGACAGGGTATCCGAACACTGAAGCTTTCTTT. Its protein product is CASSLDKGTGYPNTEAFF. Drawing the rest from reference TRBV5-1 and TRBJ1-1, the complete variable domain is KAGVTQTPRYLIKTRGQQVTLSCSPISGHRSVSWYQQTPGQGLQFLFEYFSETQRNKGNFPGRFSGRQFSNSRSEMNVSTLELGDSALYLCASSLDKGTGYPNTEAFFGQGTRLTVV.

This sequence joins TRBV4-3 and TRBJ1-2, with 7 bases that match TRBD1. The CDR3 spans 15 residues. Unmatched junction bases numbered 13, after V lost 4 bases and J lost 8 bases. CDR1 LGHNA and CDR2 YSLEER come from the germline V gene. CDR3 amino acids: CASSPGGRTLGGYTF. The DNA for the CDR3 is TGCGCCAGCAGCCCAGGGGGACGGACCTTAGGAGGCTACACCTTC.

The J gene is TRBJ1-2, the V gene TRBV14, with D possibly matching TRBD1 (6 bases). Trimming removed 4 bases at V and 7 bases at J, with 19 bases between. The CDR3 length is 15 residues. Germline CDR1 reads SGHDN; CDR2 reads FVKESK. The CDR3 coding sequence is TGTGCCAGCAGCCCCGGAGCAGGGGCGGATCTTGGCTACACCTTC. It translates to CASSPGAGADLGYTF.

The chain carries TRBV5-8 and TRBJ1-1; maybe TRBD1 (6 bases). CDR1 SGHTS and CDR2 YDEGEE come from the germline V gene. V gave up 4 bases and J gave up 1 base, with 14 bases separating them. This CDR3 is 15 amino acids long. This CDR3 reads CASSHRQAGNTEAFF. The CDR3 DNA reads as TGTGCCAGCAGCCACAGACAGGCGGGGAACACTGAAGCTTTCTTT.

CDR3 protein: CAISESGGFKTGELFF. In DNA, the CDR3 is TGTGCCATCAGTGAGTCGGGGGGTTTCAAGACCGGGGAGCTGTTTTTT. The gene calls are TRBV10-3 and TRBJ2-2, with D maybe TRBD2 (6 bases). V dropped 0 bases and J dropped 5 bases, with 13 bases sitting between them. CDR1 and CDR2 (germline): ENHRY, SYGVKD. CDR3 size: 16 residues.

The V gene is TRBV30, the J gene TRBJ2-1, with 13 positions matching TRBD2. The V gene end was trimmed by 7 bases and the J gene end by 7 bases; junction bases not matched to a gene: 7. CDR1 and CDR2 from the germline V gene are GTSNPN and SVGIG (reference sequence). This CDR3 comprises 14 residues. DNA of the CDR3: TGTGCCTCTTTGGGACTAGCGGGGATTAATGAGCAGTTCTTC. As protein: CASLGLAGINEQFF.

The chain joins TRBV7-9 to TRBJ2-2; 11 bases are shared with TRBD2. The CDR3 has 16 residues. With 7 bases clipped from V and 6 bases from J, the junction kept 10 bases outside the gene matches. Germline lookup yields CDR1 SEHNR and CDR2 FQNEAQ (reference sequence). CDR3 bases: TGTGCCAGCACCCCCACTAGCGGGGGCCCGTCCGGGGAGCTGTTTTTT. The encoded protein is CASTPTSGGPSGELFF.

CDR3: CASSRRESGTDTQYF. For the CDR3, the DNA is TGTGCCAGCAGCCGCAGGGAATCAGGCACAGATACGCAGTATTTT. The chain employs TRBV7-2 and TRBJ2-3; D perhaps matches TRBD1 (5 bases). V lost 5 bases, J lost 1 base, and 13 bases lay in between. The length of the CDR3 is 15 residues. Per the germline V gene, CDR1 is SGHTA and CDR2 is FQGNSA.

This clone appeared a single time. The chain has TRBV5-5 and TRBJ1-1, with a possible D match to TRBD1 (5 bases). CDR3 size: 12 residues. Trimming took off 4 bases at V and 9 bases at J, with 13 bases between the two ends. CDR1 SGHKS and CDR2 YYEKEE come from the germline V gene (reference sequence). CDR3 in amino acids: CASSLETDKAFF. The CDR3, as DNA: TGTGCCAGCAGCCTCGAGACAGATAAAGCTTTCTTT.

The chain recombines TRBV4-3 with TRBJ2-5; D is unresolved. Trimming removed 0 bases from V and 5 bases from J, with 13 bases in between. The CDR3 is 15 amino acids. CDR1 is LGHNA, CDR2 YSLEER, per germline. CDR3 sequence: CASSQEFTRLETQYF. CDR3 in DNA: TGCGCCAGCAGCCAAGAGTTTACTCGCTTGGAGACCCAGTACTTC.

The rearrangement joins TRBV29-1 to TRBJ1-1; 8 positions agree with TRBD1. This CDR3 has 12 residues. The germline V gene encodes CDR1 SQVTM and CDR2 ANQGSEA. This CDR3 is CATGGMNTEAFF. CDR3 nucleotide sequence: TGCGCAACAGGGGGAATGAACACTGAAGCTTTCTTT.

V gene TRBV19 combines with J gene TRBJ2-1; TRBD2 agrees at 10 bases. The ends lost 6 bases at V and 0 bases at J; junction bases unmatched: 5. The germline gives CDR1 LNHDA, CDR2 SQIVND (reference sequence). The CDR3 is 16 amino acids. The CDR3 loop is CASSKRGGSSYNEQFF. The CDR3 DNA reads TGTGCCAGTAGCAAGCGGGGGGGTAGCTCCTACAATGAGCAGTTCTTC.

The rearrangement uses TRBV14 and TRBJ2-1, with 8 bases lining up with TRBD2. The CDR3 has 20 residues. Germline CDR1 and CDR2: SGHDN and FVKESK. The J segment lost 0 bases and the V segment lost 4 bases, leaving 17 bases of the junction unmatched. CDR3 DNA: TGTGCCAGCAGCCCCGGCCCCGGGAGGAAGCGGGGGCCCTCCTACAATGAGCAGTTCTTC. Translating it yields CASSPGPGRKRGPSYNEQFF.

V and J are TRBV5-1 and TRBJ1-2; D might be TRBD1 (5 bases). V lost 0 bases, J lost 0 bases, and 6 bases lay in between. The CDR3 is 14 amino acids. CDR1 SGHRS and CDR2 YFSETQ come from the germline V gene. This chain's CDR3 is CASSLETANYGYTF. Here the CDR3 DNA reads TGCGCCAGCAGCTTGGAGACAGCTAACTATGGCTACACCTTC.

The J gene is TRBJ1-2, the V gene TRBV5-5, with D possibly being TRBD1 (5 bases). The V gene lost 2 bases and the J gene lost 2 bases, with 10 bases spanning the gap. Germline values: CDR1 SGHKS, CDR2 YYEKEE (reference sequence). The CDR3 totals 14 residues. DNA for the CDR3: TGTGCCAGCAGCTTACAGGACGGGAACTATGGCTACACCTTC. Encoded protein: CASSLQDGNYGYTF.

V and J are TRBV19 and TRBJ1-1; possible D gene TRBD1, 5 bases. The CDR3 sequence is 13 residues long. V dropped 6 bases and J dropped 4 bases, with 12 bases sitting between them. Germline CDR1 is LNHDA and CDR2 is SQIVND (reference sequence). The CDR3 DNA reads as TGTGCCAGTAGGGAGGGGCGCGTCACTGAAGCTTTCTTT. Residues: CASREGRVTEAFF. Filled out from reference TRBV19 and TRBJ1-1, the complete variable domain reads DGGITQSPKYLFRKEGQNVTLSCEQNLNHDAMYWYRQDPGQGLRLIYYSQIVNDFQKGDIAEGYSVSREKKESFPLTVTSAQKNPTAFYLCASREGRVTEAFFGQGTRLTVV.

J is TRBJ2-3 and V is TRBV11-3; D unresolved. In germline, CDR1 is SGHNT, CDR2 YENEEA. V was shortened by 0 bases and J by 1 base, with 20 bases between the two germline ends. This CDR3 region has 19 residues. The CDR3 DNA is TGTGCCAGCAGCTTAGACTCCCCCAGGAAAGTAACATGCACAGATACGCAGTATTTT. Translation: CASSLDSPRKVTCTDTQYF.